The T cell receptor (beta chain) under discussion was sequenced for a study of cytomegalovirus exposure and HLA in healthy donors. Looked up from germline, CDR1 is SGHDT and CDR2 is YYEEEE. The CDR3 is 16 residues long. The study's findings and limits: Apparent HLA restriction characterized most CMV-associated TCR beta chains in a later analysis.

As to this clone: The antigen remains undetermined. At one of its ends the junction is not consistent with the germline gene, which may arise from a read error.

Donors consisted of healthy bone marrow donors. The primer mix had 60 Vbeta and 13 Jbeta primers. Original data processing: About 11 million of tens of millions of unique TCR beta chains were shared, per a later count. The table came from immunoSEQ multiplex PCR; TCRdb's copy has only in-frame clones and leaves some out. V and J calls and clone size are those listed in that table; D and trimming were worked out from the DNA. This table has about 160,000 clones, around 80% appearing once. The chain recombines TRBV5-6 with TRBJ2-2, with 12 bases fitting TRBD2. The clonotype originates from a man aged 50-60 years in good health and CMV-seropositive. Material for sequencing was PBMCs. The CDR3 sequence is CAGSPLAGGPNGELFF. The CDR3 DNA reads TGTGCCGGCAGCCCTCTAGCGGGGGGGCCGAACGGGGAGCTGTTTTTT.